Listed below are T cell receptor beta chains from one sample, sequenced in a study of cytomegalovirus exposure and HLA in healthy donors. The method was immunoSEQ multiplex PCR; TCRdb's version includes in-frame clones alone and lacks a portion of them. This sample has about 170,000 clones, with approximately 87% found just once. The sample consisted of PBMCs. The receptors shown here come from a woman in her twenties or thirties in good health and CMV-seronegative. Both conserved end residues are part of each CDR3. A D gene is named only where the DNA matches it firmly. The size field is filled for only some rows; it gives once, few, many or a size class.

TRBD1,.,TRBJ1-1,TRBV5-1,TGCGCCAGCAGCTTGGACGGACAGGGACCAAAAGCTTTCTTT,CASSLDGQGPKAFF
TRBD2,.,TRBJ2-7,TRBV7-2,TGTGCCAGCAGATTCCTAGCGGGGGGGCTTGAGCAGTACTTC,CASRFLAGGLEQYF
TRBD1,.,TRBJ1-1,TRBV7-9,TGTGCCAGCAGCTTATGGGACAGGGGGTCTTATGAAGCTTTCTTT,CASSLWDRGSYEAFF
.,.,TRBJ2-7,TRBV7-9,TGTGCCAGCAGCTTAACTACCACCTACGAGCAGTACTTC,CASSLTTTYEQYF
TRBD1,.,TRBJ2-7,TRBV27,TGTGCCAGCAGTATGGGGCAGGGGGTCGAGCAGTACTTC,CASSMGQGVEQYF
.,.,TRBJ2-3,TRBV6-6,TGTGCCAGCTGGGGCCAACGCACAGATACGCAGTATTTT,CASWGQRTDTQYF
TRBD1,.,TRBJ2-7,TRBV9,TGTGCCAGCAAGGACAGGGGGTACGAGCAGTACTTC,CASKDRGYEQYF
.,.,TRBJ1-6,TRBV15,TGTGCCACCAGCAGAGATTGGGGCTCGGATGGTTCACCCCTCCACTTT,CATSRDWGSDGSPLHF
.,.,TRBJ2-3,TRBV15,TGTGCCACCAGCAGAGGGGGCGGGACAGCCACAGATACGCAGTATTTT,CATSRGGGTATDTQYF
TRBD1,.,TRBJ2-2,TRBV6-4,TGTGCCAGCAGTTCAAAGGACAGGGGGGTATATACCGGGGAGCTGTTTTTT,CASSSKDRGVYTGELFF
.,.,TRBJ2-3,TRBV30,TGTGCCTGGAGCCTGGGCAGCTGGGATACGCAGTATTTT,CAWSLGSWDTQYF
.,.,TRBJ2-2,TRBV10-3,TGTGCCATCAGTGAGGGCTCCGGGGAGCTGTTTTTT,CAISEGSGELFF
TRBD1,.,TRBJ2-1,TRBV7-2,TGTGCCAGCAGCTTAGTGTGGGACAGGGACAATGAGCAGTTCTTC,CASSLVWDRDNEQFF
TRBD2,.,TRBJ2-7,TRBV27,TGTGCCAGCAGTTACGCCGGGACTAGTGACGAGCAGTACTTC,CASSYAGTSDEQYF
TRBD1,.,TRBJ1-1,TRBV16,TGTGCCAGCAGCCAAAGACAGGGGAGAAACACTGAAGCTTTCTTT,CASSQRQGRNTEAFF
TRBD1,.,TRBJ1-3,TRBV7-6,TGTGCCAGCAGCTCAGTGTACAGGGGGCAAAGAAACACCATATATTTT,CASSSVYRGQRNTIYF
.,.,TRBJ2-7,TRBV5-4,TGTGCCAGCAGCTTTAAGTCGGTAGCGAACGAGCAGTACTTC,CASSFKSVANEQYF
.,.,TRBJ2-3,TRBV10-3,TGTGCCATCACTGCGAATCACGGAGATACGCAGTATTTT,CAITANHGDTQYF
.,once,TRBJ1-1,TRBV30,TGTGCTACCCGGGACAAGTGGTTTTTCTTT,CATRDKWFFF
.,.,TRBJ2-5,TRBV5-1,TGCGCCAGCAGCTTGGGGACTGTTGGAGAGACCCAGTACTTC,CASSLGTVGETQYF
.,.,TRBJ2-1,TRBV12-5,TGTGCTAGTGGTTGGGGACAAAGCTCCTACAATGAGCAGTTCTTC,CASGWGQSSYNEQFF
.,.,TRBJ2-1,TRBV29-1,TGCAGCGTTGAGACAGTATACAATGAGCAGTTCTTC,CSVETVYNEQFF
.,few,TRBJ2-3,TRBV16,TGTGCCAGCAGCCAATGGCAGGGGATCACAGATACGCAGTATTTT,CASSQWQGITDTQYF
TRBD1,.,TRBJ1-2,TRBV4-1,TGCGCCAGCAGCCAAGGTCCGACAGGGGGGAGTGGCTACACCTTC,CASSQGPTGGSGYTF
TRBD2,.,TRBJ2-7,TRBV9,TGTGCCAGCAGCGTGACAGCGGGGGGGGCCTACGAGCAGTACTTC,CASSVTAGGAYEQYF
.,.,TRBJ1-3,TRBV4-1,TGCGCCAGCAGCCAAGTAGGGGTCTCTGGAAACACCATATATTTT,CASSQVGVSGNTIYF